What follows are 8 T cell receptor beta chains derived from one specimen sequenced in a study of human T cells and chemical hapten exposure. TCRdb processed the RACE reads anew with MiXCR; each CDR3 protein has one entry. The sample records about 77,000 distinct CDR3 sequences, about 9.2% being singletons. The time point: healthy volunteer bleed at 6 weeks. Unfractionated whole blood served as the source for total RNA extraction. The sequencing input was whole blood. Receptors were obtained from a female donor in good health. Some clones in this sample may be carry-over from other donors' samples.

The J gene is TRBJ1-4, the V gene TRBV7-6; D may be TRBD1 (5 bases). CDR3 size: 16 residues. V was clipped by 4 bases and J by 3 bases, with 15 bases between them. In germline, CDR1 is SGHVS, CDR2 FNYEAQ. CDR3 loop: CASSSQGDGANEKLFF. DNA of the CDR3: TGTGCCAGCAGCTCGCAGGGAGATGGGGCTAATGAAAAACTGTTTTTT. The full variable domain, in which reference TRBV7-6 and TRBJ1-4 provide the parts outside the CDR3, is GAGVSQSPRYKVTKRGQDVALRCDPISGHVSLYWYRQALGQGPEFLTYFNYEAQQDKSGLPNDRFSAERPEGSISTLTIQRTEQRDSAMYRCASSSQGDGANEKLFFGSGTQLSVL.

The chain carries TRBV7-6 and TRBJ2-1, with a possible D match to TRBD2 (6 bases). The CDR3 covers 15 residues. V dropped 5 bases and J dropped 0 bases, with 11 bases sitting between them. The germline CDR1 and CDR2 sequences are SGHVS and FNYEAQ. The CDR3 loop reads CASSLTSSSYNEQFF. CDR3 nucleotides: TGTGCCAGCAGCCTAACTAGCAGCTCCTACAATGAGCAGTTCTTC.

CDR3 nucleotide sequence: TGTGCCAGTCTAGCGGGGGCCCCTTCGGACAATGAGCAGTTCTTC. Translation gives CASLAGAPSDNEQFF. The chain links TRBV27 to TRBJ2-1, with 10 bases aligning to TRBD2. Germline V CDR1 and CDR2: MNHEY, SMNVEV (reference sequence). The length of the CDR3 is 15 residues. V lost 9 bases and J lost 5; bases outside the gene matches: 10.

This sequence joins TRBV6-6 and TRBJ1-4; D gene uncertain. V was trimmed by 5 bases and J by 4 bases, leaving 8 bases between them. Germline V gene data show CDR1 as MNHNY and CDR2 as SVGAGI (reference sequence). The CDR3 spans 13 residues. CDR3 amino acids: CASSQQFNEKLFF. The CDR3 nucleotides read TGTGCCAGCAGTCAACAGTTTAATGAAAAACTGTTTTTT.

This clonotype was observed a few times. This chain joins TRBV2 and TRBJ2-5; D uncertain. The germline V and J ends were trimmed by 2 bases and 2 bases, with 12 bases remaining between them. Germline loops: CDR1 SNHLY, CDR2 FYNNEI. This CDR3 spans 15 amino acids. The CDR3 here is CASSESRGIQETQYF. The DNA of the CDR3 is TGTGCCAGCAGTGAAAGTCGCGGAATTCAAGAGACCCAGTACTTC.

Many counts were recorded for this clonotype. The rearrangement uses TRBV12-3 or TRBV12-4 and TRBJ1-2; a possible D gene is TRBD1 (5 bases). The V gene lost 3 bases and the J gene lost 2 bases, with 7 bases spanning the gap. The CDR3 covers 13 residues. In DNA, the CDR3 is TGTGCCAGCAGTTTCGACAGAAACTATGGCTACACCTTC. It is translated as CASSFDRNYGYTF.

The chain carries TRBV28 and TRBJ2-1; tentatively, D is TRBD1 or TRBD2 (6 bases each). Germline CDR1 and CDR2: MDHEN and SYDVKM. This CDR3 has 16 amino acids. Trimming took off 1 base at V and 5 bases at J, with 15 bases between the two ends. DNA for the CDR3: TGTGCCAGCAGTTTATACCCGGGGGCATCGGACAATGAGCAGTTCTTC. This gives the protein CASSLYPGASDNEQFF.

This clonotype was seen a handful of times. This chain connects TRBV12-3 or TRBV12-4 to TRBJ1-2; D is uncertain. V lost 5 bases and J 1 base, leaving 14 bases between the germline ends. The CDR3 length is 15 residues. CDR3 amino acids: CASSKEGRDNYGYTF. CDR3 in DNA: TGTGCCAGCAGTAAAGAGGGTAGGGATAACTATGGCTACACCTTC.